Listed below are T cell receptor beta chains from one sample, sequenced in a study of blood T cell repertoires in COVID-19. TCRdb keeps only in-frame clones here, not all; method: immunoSEQ multiplex PCR. The sample holds approximately 200,000 clones, 75% to 90% seen once. Sequencing used PBMCs or T cells enriched from blood (not recorded which). Receptors were obtained from a woman between 18 and 29 years old in a cohort exposed to, infected with or recovered from COVID-19 (not recorded which). Both conserved end residues are trimmed from each CDR3. Clone size is given for some rows only: seen once, a few or many times, or a class if the clone is expanded.

clone size	CDR3 length	J gene	V gene	CDR3 protein
few	13	TRBJ1-4	TRBV19	ASSIQGLTNEKLF
.	11	TRBJ1-1	TRBV18	ASSPLEDTEAF
.	8	TRBJ1-2	TRBV7-9	ASAGAGYT
once	11	TRBJ1-1	TRBV7-8	ASSSRTVAEAF
.	16	TRBJ2-6	TRBV5-4	ASSSPDRGSSGANVLT
few	10	TRBJ2-1	TRBV2	ASSELAGGRF
.	13	TRBJ1-5	TRBV2	ASSGQTISNQPQH
.	12	TRBJ2-1	TRBV10-3	AISTGLSDNEQF
once	13	TRBJ2-3	TRBV11-1	ASSLSGQGTDTQY
few	11	TRBJ2-1	TRBV2	ASGGASYNEQF
.	12	TRBJ1-5	TRBV6-6	ASSFDRFNQPQH
.	11	TRBJ1-1	TRBV12-3/TRBV12-4	ASSLLIDTEAF
.	11	TRBJ1-1	TRBV10-3	AISGGQITEAF
once	14	TRBJ1-2	TRBV4-1	ASSHMGDWTGVGYT
.	9	TRBJ2-1	TRBV5-1	ASSEYNEQF
.	9	TRBJ2-1	TRBV12-3/TRBV12-4	ASSRTVEQF
.	13	TRBJ1-6	TRBV5-8	ASTPKGQANSPLH
.	13	TRBJ1-2	TRBV15	ATSRDLAGAYGYT
.	11	TRBJ2-1	TRBV24-1	ATSDPPPNEQF
.	12	TRBJ1-1	TRBV19	ASSISGQGSEAF
once	13	TRBJ2-1	TRBV5-4	ASSSGLATNNEQF
.	10	TRBJ2-7	TRBV5-4	ASSRGGYEQY
.	16	TRBJ1-1	TRBV14	ASSQEVLTGTLNTEAF
.	14	TRBJ1-3	TRBV6-5	ASSYYHSDRGNTIY
once	13	TRBJ2-3	TRBV18	ASSQPGTPGDTQY
.	11	TRBJ2-5	TRBV29-1	SVGLAAGETQY
.	13	TRBJ2-1	TRBV11-2	ASSLVAGGYNEQF
.	10	TRBJ2-7	TRBV7-2	ASNTLGGEQY